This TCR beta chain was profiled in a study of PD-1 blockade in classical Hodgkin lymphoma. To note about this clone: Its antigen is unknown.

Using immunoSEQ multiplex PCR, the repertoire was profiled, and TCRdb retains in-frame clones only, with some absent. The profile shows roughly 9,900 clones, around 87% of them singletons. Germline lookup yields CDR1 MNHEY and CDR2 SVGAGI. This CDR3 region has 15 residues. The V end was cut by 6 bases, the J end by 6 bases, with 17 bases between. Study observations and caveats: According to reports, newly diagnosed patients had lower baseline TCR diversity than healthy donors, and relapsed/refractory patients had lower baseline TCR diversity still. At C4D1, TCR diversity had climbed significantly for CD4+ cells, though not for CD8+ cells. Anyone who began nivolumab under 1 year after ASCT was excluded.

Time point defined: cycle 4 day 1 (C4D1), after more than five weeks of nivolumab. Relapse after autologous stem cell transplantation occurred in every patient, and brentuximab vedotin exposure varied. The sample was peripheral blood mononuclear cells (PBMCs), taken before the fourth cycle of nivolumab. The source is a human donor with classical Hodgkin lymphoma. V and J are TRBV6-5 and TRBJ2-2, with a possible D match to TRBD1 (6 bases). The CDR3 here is CASSPRTARAGELFF. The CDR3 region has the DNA TGTGCCAGCAGCCCCCGGACAGCCAGGGCCGGGGAGCTGTTTTTT.